This T cell receptor (beta chain) was captured in a study of blood T cell repertoires in COVID-19. Across the whole study: There were acute and convalescent COVID-19 samples, and they came from the United States, Italy and Spain.

The CDR3 loop spans 14 amino acids. V lost 4 bases to trimming and J lost 3 bases, with 15 bases between them. Germline V gene sequence: CDR1 SQVTM, CDR2 ANQGSEA. Original data processing: Amplification of reference gene primers was used by the study to estimate nucleated cell counts. The repertoire was sequenced with immunoSEQ multiplex PCR; TCRdb's copy has only in-frame clones and lacks some. V, J and clone size are taken as reported in that table, and D and trimming were inferred from the DNA itself. The sample has some 96,000 clones; approximately 93% are singletons. Sequencing was done on a sample of peripheral blood. The chain combines TRBV29-1 with TRBJ1-1, with unresolved D. The source is a man in his fifties or sixties with active COVID-19. Written as DNA, the CDR3 is TGCAGCGTTGCCCTATGGCAGGAGGACACTGAAGCTTTCTTT. Translated: CSVALWQEDTEAFF.